This entry describes one T cell receptor (beta chain). Its antigen is not yet known. Per-base quality was not reported, and no clone a single base away is much larger than it. This entry is derived from a study of control samples from healthy donors and cancer patients (dated by TCRdb to about 2020). Library preparation was by the immunoSEQ multiplex PCR assay. In its TCRdb copy, this immuneACCESS table keeps in-frame sequences only and misses some clones. Where compared with another copy, unresolved V genes explain less than half of these, and the others have no known cause. Counted in this sample were approximately 20,000 clones; less than 90% of them appeared once. Approximately 30% of the sample comes from the top ten. The germline V gene gives CDR1 as MDHEN and CDR2 as SYDVKM. Clipping removes 3 bases from V and 3 bases from J, with 11 as the unmatched junction base count. The CDR3 contains 17 residues, cysteine and phenylalanine counted. Solely the CDR3 DNA is kept, with 51 bases framed from the first base.

The chain couples TRBV28 to TRBJ2-1; 7 central nucleotides agree with TRBD2. The sequence derives from a woman between 65 and 79 years old with lung cancer. Input material: PBMCs. This receptor has the CDR3 CASSFPRGVQIYNEQFF. The nucleotides are TGTGCCAGCAGTTTCCCCCGGGGGGTACAGATCTACAATGAGCAGTTCTTC. This CDR3, with the reference TRBV28 and TRBJ2-1 proteins standing in past its ends, gives the full variable domain DVKVTQSSRYLVKRTGEKVFLECVQDMDHENMFWYRQDPGLGLRLIYFSYDVKMKEKGDIPEGYSVSREKKERFSLILESASTNQTSMYLCASSFPRGVQIYNEQFFGPGTRLTVL.